These T cell receptor beta chains were read from a single sample in a study of OX40 agonist ivuxolimab in advanced cancers. TCRdb's table, derived via immunoSEQ multiplex PCR, lists solely in-frame clones and lacks some. The table records roughly 48,000 clones, roughly 85% of them present only once. This specimen consisted of CD4+ or CD8+ T cells sorted from blood, obtained in a trial of the OX40 agonist ivuxolimab. The receptors were gathered from an adult with an advanced solid tumor such as melanoma, head and neck, liver or kidney cancer. Each CDR3 is given with its conserved first and last residue. Each record gives: J gene, clone size, D gene, V gene, CDR3 DNA, CDR3 protein. The D gene is left open where the match is weak. Size is omitted from some rows. Given values are once, few, many or a class for expanded clones.

>TRBJ1-1|NA|TRBD1|TRBV6-7
TGTGCCAGCAGTTACCGGTCCGGGACAGGGGGCACTGAAGCTTTCTTT
CASSYRSGTGGTEAFF
>TRBJ2-3|NA|NA|TRBV4-2
TGTGCCAGCAGCCAAGATTGGTTGGATAGCGGAGCCAGGCGCACAGATACGCAGTATTTT
CASSQDWLDSGARRTDTQYF
>TRBJ2-2|NA|NA|TRBV6-1
TGTGCCAGCAGTGCGTTTATAACCGGGGAGCTGTTTTTT
CASSAFITGELFF
>TRBJ1-1|few|NA|TRBV30
TGTGCCTGGAGTGTTGGAGGGACTGAAGCTTTCTTT
CAWSVGGTEAFF
>TRBJ1-2|NA|NA|TRBV5-5
TGTGCCAGCAGCTTGAGTCCCGGGGACTATGGCTACACCTTC
CASSLSPGDYGYTF
>TRBJ2-1|NA|TRBD1|TRBV6-6
TGTGCCAGCAGCCGACCCCCGGGACAGGGGCTCGATGAGCAGTTCTTC
CASSRPPGQGLDEQFF
>TRBJ2-2|NA|TRBD2|TRBV9
TGTGCCAGCAGCGTTAGCGGGACGAACACCGGGGAGCTGTTTTTT
CASSVSGTNTGELFF
>TRBJ2-5|NA|NA|TRBV7-8
TGTGCCAGCAGCGCCGACAGGACCGAAGAGACCCAGTACTTC
CASSADRTEETQYF
>TRBJ2-1|NA|NA|TRBV5-4
TGTGCCAGCAGCTTGTCTCTTGGGACACTCAATGAGCAGTTCTTC
CASSLSLGTLNEQFF
>TRBJ2-6|NA|NA|TRBV5-1
TGCGCCAGCAGCTCTGGACCTGGGGCCAACGTCCTGACTTTC
CASSSGPGANVLTF
>TRBJ1-5|NA|NA|TRBV11-2
TGTGCCAGCAGCTTTAAGGTATCAGCCCAGCATTTT
CASSFKVSAQHF
>TRBJ2-3|NA|NA|TRBV10-3
TGTGCCACCTACCCCGGCAGGTCCACAGATACGCAGTATTTT
CATYPGRSTDTQYF
>TRBJ2-1|NA|NA|TRBV2
TGTGCCAGCAGGAGAGAGGTTGAGCAGTTCTTC
CASRREVEQFF
>TRBJ1-3|NA|NA|TRBV9
TGTGCCAGCAGCGTAGAGGTTGGCATAGCGAACACCATATATTTT
CASSVEVGIANTIYF
>TRBJ2-2|NA|NA|TRBV7-9
TGTGCCAGCAGCTTGACAGGGAGGGCCGGGGAGCTGTTTTTT
CASSLTGRAGELFF
>TRBJ2-7|NA|TRBD1|TRBV18
TGTGCCACCGGACAGGGGGCGTCCTACGAGCAGTACTTC
CATGQGASYEQYF
>TRBJ2-7|NA|NA|TRBV29-1
TGCAGCGTGGGGACCTACGAGCAGTACTTC
CSVGTYEQYF